This record covers a single T cell receptor beta chain. The data stem from a study of tumor T cells in aggressive B-cell lymphoma. Profiled with immunoSEQ multiplex PCR; TCRdb holds only in-frame clones, not every one. Of roughly 3,000 clones in the sample, roughly nine tenths are singletons; the top ten hold approximately 2.1%. CDR1 LNHDA and CDR2 SQIVND come from the germline V gene (reference sequence). CDR3 size: 13 residues. V was cut by 9 bases and J by 2 bases, with 14 bases left in between. Sequenced input: tumor tissue. The receptor was derived from an adult with diffuse large B cell lymphoma. V usage is TRBV19 and J usage is TRBJ2-7, with D maybe TRBD1 (5 bases). The CDR3 DNA is TGTGCCAGCCGCGAACAGGAGACCTACGAGCAGTACTTC. This sequence encodes CASREQETYEQYF.